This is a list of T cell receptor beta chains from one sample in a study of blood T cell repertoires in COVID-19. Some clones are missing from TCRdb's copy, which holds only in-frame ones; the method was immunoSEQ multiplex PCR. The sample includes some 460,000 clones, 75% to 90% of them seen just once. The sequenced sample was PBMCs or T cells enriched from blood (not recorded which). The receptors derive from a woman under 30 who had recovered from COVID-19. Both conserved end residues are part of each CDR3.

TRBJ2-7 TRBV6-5 CASIRGQGTYEQYF
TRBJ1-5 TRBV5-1 CASSLGAGQPQHF
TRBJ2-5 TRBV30 CAWKGAGAVQETQYF
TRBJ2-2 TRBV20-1 CSASTPGTGELFF
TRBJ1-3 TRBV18 CASSRGGTGNTIYF
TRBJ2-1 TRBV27 CASSPQKNEQFF
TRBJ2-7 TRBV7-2 CASSLVPDMREQYF
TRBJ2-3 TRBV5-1 CASSSYLAGSRDTQYF
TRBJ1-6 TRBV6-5 CASSYGTGGYSPLHF
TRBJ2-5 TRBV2 CASSPLAGSGETQYF
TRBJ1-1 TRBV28 CASSWGGMNTEAFF
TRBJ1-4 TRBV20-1 CSALVVGKLFF
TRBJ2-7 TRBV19 CASSTDHRSYEQYF
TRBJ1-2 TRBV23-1 CASSQSKVPRTDSYGYTF
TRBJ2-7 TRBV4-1 CASSQGRARGYEQYF
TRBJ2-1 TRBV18 CASSGTGNEQFF
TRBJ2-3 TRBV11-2 CASSPMGASTDTQYF
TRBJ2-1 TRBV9 CASSGRNSPLEQFF
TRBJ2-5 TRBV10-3 CAISGGLRETQYF
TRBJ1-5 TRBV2 CASEYPGGEGQPQHF
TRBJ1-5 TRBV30 CAWSARNQPQHF
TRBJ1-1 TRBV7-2 CASSLGVHTEAFF
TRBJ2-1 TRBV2 CASNPGTGEGEQFF
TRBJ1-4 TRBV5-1 CASSSLPGATNEKLFF
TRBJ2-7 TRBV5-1 CASSFDLGTATYEQYF
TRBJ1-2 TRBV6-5 CASSWVQKGSYGYTF
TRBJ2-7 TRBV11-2 CASSPDSVSYEQYF
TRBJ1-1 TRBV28 CASSLQGFGIGAFF
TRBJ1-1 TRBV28 CASEKTGIQAFF
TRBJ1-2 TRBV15 CATSDSGAYGYTF
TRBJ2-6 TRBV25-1 CASSESGRGAGANVLTF
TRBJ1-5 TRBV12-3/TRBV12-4 CASSLDSNQPQHF
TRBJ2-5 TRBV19 CASSIRGQETQYF
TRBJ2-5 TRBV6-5 CASIEDRGIQETQYF
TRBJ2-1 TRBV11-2 CASSSLAGTTYNEQFF
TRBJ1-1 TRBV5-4 CASSLETGGTEAFF
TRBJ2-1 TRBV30 CAWERLAGDEQFF
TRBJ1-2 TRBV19 CASSISLGANYGYTF
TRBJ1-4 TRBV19 CASSSRGQPFATNEKLFF
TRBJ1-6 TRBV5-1 CASSLQTVNSPLHF
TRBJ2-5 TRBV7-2 CASSPPLAGGEETQYF
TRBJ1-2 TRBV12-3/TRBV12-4 CASRPTGAGGYTF
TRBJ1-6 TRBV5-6 CASSLVARGNSPLHF
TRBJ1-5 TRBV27 CASSQQGRLNSNQPQHF
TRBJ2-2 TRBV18 CASSPISWGLRTGELFF
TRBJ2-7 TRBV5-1 CASTETGGEGTYEQYF
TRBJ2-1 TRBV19 CASSISGNNEQFF
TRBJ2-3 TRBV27 CASRRTSGGAADTQYF
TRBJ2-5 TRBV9 CASSFGTIQETQYF
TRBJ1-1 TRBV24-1 CATSDGGTGVTRPFF
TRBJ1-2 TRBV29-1 CSVSLAGGGDGYTF
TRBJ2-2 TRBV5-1 CASSAVSGVTGELFF
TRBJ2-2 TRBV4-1 CASRLPGTSTGELFF
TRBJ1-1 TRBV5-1 CASSSRDRGGNTEAFF